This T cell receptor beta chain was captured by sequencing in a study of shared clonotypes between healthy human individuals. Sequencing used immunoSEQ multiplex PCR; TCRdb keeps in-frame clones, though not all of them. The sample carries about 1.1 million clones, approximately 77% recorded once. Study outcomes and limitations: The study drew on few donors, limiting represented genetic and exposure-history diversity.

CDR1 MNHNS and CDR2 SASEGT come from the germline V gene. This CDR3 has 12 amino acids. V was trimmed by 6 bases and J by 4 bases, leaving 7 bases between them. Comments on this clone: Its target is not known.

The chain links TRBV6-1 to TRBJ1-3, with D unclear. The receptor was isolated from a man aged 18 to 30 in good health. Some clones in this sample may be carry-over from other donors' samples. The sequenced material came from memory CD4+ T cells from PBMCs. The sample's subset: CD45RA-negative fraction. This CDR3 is CASRIIGNTIYF. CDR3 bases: TGTGCCAGCAGAATAATCGGAAACACCATATATTTT.